This TCR beta chain was found in a study of regulatory T cells in long-lasting Graves disease. The junction had 11 bases not matched to a gene; V was cut back by 8 bases and J by 7 bases. Germline loops: CDR1 LNHNV, CDR2 YYDKDF (reference sequence). The CDR3 is 14 residues long. To note about this clonotype: Its antigen is unknown.

Regarding time point: persistent/refractory GD, antithyroid drugs over 5 years with positive TRAb. With RNA extracted from PBMCs as input, the TCR library was made. CDR3 regions were amplified by Arm-PCR using iRepertoire HTBI primers to build TCR beta libraries. TCRdb ran MiXCR on the multiplex PCR reads and lists one entry per CDR3 protein. The sample lists about 470,000 distinct CDR3 sequences; 20% to 25% were seen once. Points from the study as a whole: The TCR repertoire of persistent Graves' patients was less diverse than that of newly diagnosed ones. Accuracy was perhaps lowered by the small sample size. Persistent disease was associated with favored TRBV28 usage and with favored use of TRBJ1-2 and TRBJ2-5.

The TCR sequence derives from a female donor with Graves disease. The rearrangement links TRBV15 to TRBJ2-7; 10 nucleotides line up with TRBD2. The sample was peripheral blood mononuclear cells (PBMCs), taken when the disease was refractory, from a patient treated with antithyroid drugs. The CDR3 is CATRLAGEVGEQYF. The CDR3 nucleotides are TGTGCCACCCGGCTAGCGGGAGAAGTCGGAGAGCAGTACTTC.